These T cell receptor beta chains were read from a single sample in a study of blood T cell repertoires in COVID-19. Sequencing was performed with immunoSEQ multiplex PCR; in TCRdb, only in-frame clones are kept and a portion is missing. This sample carries approximately 130,000 clones, around four fifths of them seen once, and the ten largest clones take roughly 18%. Sequencing was carried out using PBMCs or T cells enriched from blood (not recorded which). These receptor sequences come from a man aged 30 to 39 who had recovered from COVID-19. Both conserved end residues are part of each CDR3. The D gene is left open where the match is weak. Part of the rows lack a size; the others show once, few, many or a class for expanded clones.

d_gene: TRBD2
abundance: -
j_gene: TRBJ2-7
v_gene: TRBV18
CDR3nt: TGTGCCAGCTCACCCACTAGCGGGAGGAGGTACGAGCAGTACTTC
CDR3aa: CASSPTSGRRYEQYF

d_gene: -
abundance: -
j_gene: TRBJ1-1
v_gene: TRBV5-4
CDR3nt: TGTGCCAGCAGCGACGGGAGCACTGAAGCTTTCTTT
CDR3aa: CASSDGSTEAFF

d_gene: TRBD1
abundance: -
j_gene: TRBJ2-5
v_gene: TRBV6-5
CDR3nt: TGTGCCAGCAGTTACTCCGGGACAGGGGAAGAGACCCAGTACTTC
CDR3aa: CASSYSGTGEETQYF

d_gene: TRBD2
abundance: -
j_gene: TRBJ2-1
v_gene: TRBV3-1/TRBV3-2
CDR3nt: TGTGCCAGCAGCCAAGATGGCCGAAAGAGCGGGAGCTCCTACAATGAGCAGTTCTTC
CDR3aa: CASSQDGRKSGSSYNEQFF

d_gene: TRBD1
abundance: -
j_gene: TRBJ1-2
v_gene: TRBV2
CDR3nt: TGTGCCAGCAGTGAAGCGCGACAGGGGAACGGCTACACCTTC
CDR3aa: CASSEARQGNGYTF

d_gene: TRBD1
abundance: -
j_gene: TRBJ1-4
v_gene: TRBV30
CDR3nt: TGTGCCTGGAGCGAGGGGGCTGGAAAACTGTTTTTT
CDR3aa: CAWSEGAGKLFF

d_gene: TRBD1
abundance: -
j_gene: TRBJ1-6
v_gene: TRBV25-1
CDR3nt: TGTGCCAGCAGTGCACCACAGGGGGGGATCGGGCCCCTCCACTTT
CDR3aa: CASSAPQGGIGPLHF

d_gene: TRBD1
abundance: once
j_gene: TRBJ1-2
v_gene: TRBV5-6
CDR3nt: TGTGCCAGCAGCTCGGACAGGGTGTTTGTTGGCACCCAAAGCCACACCTTC
CDR3aa: CASSSDRVFVGTQSHTF

d_gene: TRBD1
abundance: -
j_gene: TRBJ2-2
v_gene: TRBV5-8
CDR3nt: TGTGCCAGCAGCTTGGCCATTTGGCTGGGGACAGACACCGGGGAGCTGTTTTTT
CDR3aa: CASSLAIWLGTDTGELFF

d_gene: TRBD1
abundance: once
j_gene: TRBJ1-2
v_gene: TRBV19
CDR3nt: TGTGCCGCCGAGGACAGGGGGCCGGGGAACTATGGCTACACCTTC
CDR3aa: CAAEDRGPGNYGYTF

d_gene: -
abundance: once
j_gene: TRBJ2-7
v_gene: TRBV20-1
CDR3nt: TGCAGTGCTAGAGAGAATAGAGAGCAGTACTTC
CDR3aa: CSARENREQYF

d_gene: TRBD1
abundance: few
j_gene: TRBJ1-6
v_gene: TRBV18
CDR3nt: TGTGCCAGCTCATCCTCCGGGACAGGGACCTCACCCCTCCACTTT
CDR3aa: CASSSSGTGTSPLHF

d_gene: TRBD1
abundance: few
j_gene: TRBJ2-1
v_gene: TRBV7-9
CDR3nt: TGTGCCAGCAGCGTGGGACAGGGGGCGGTCAATGAGCAGTTCTTC
CDR3aa: CASSVGQGAVNEQFF

d_gene: -
abundance: -
j_gene: TRBJ2-3
v_gene: TRBV3-1/TRBV3-2
CDR3nt: TGTGCCAGCAGCCAAGATCCCTCGGGGGCAGATACGCAGTATTTT
CDR3aa: CASSQDPSGADTQYF

d_gene: -
abundance: few
j_gene: TRBJ2-1
v_gene: TRBV2
CDR3nt: TGTGCCAATTCGGAGGGCGCTAATCTTTCGGGTGAGCAGTTCTTC
CDR3aa: CANSEGANLSGEQFF

d_gene: -
abundance: -
j_gene: TRBJ1-5
v_gene: TRBV5-6
CDR3nt: TGTGCCAGCAGCTTGGAGCGGGGGCTGGGTCAGCCCCAGCATTTT
CDR3aa: CASSLERGLGQPQHF

d_gene: TRBD2
abundance: -
j_gene: TRBJ2-5
v_gene: TRBV2
CDR3nt: TGTGCCAGCAATGGACTAGCGCAAGAGACCCAGTACTTC
CDR3aa: CASNGLAQETQYF

d_gene: -
abundance: -
j_gene: TRBJ1-2
v_gene: TRBV12-3/TRBV12-4
CDR3nt: TGTGCCAGCAGTTTACCCGGGTCTGGCTACACCTTC
CDR3aa: CASSLPGSGYTF

d_gene: TRBD2
abundance: once
j_gene: TRBJ2-1
v_gene: TRBV5-4
CDR3nt: TGTGCCAGCAGCTTTGGGACTAGTATTTTCGATGAGCAGTTCTTC
CDR3aa: CASSFGTSIFDEQFF

d_gene: -
abundance: -
j_gene: TRBJ2-5
v_gene: TRBV6-1
CDR3nt: TGTGCCAGCAGTGAAGGTGCAACGCTAGCCGAGACCCAGTACTTC
CDR3aa: CASSEGATLAETQYF

d_gene: -
abundance: -
j_gene: TRBJ2-1
v_gene: TRBV19
CDR3nt: TGTGCCAGTAGTATCGGGGTGGCCTACAATGAGCAGTTCTTC
CDR3aa: CASSIGVAYNEQFF

d_gene: -
abundance: -
j_gene: TRBJ1-4
v_gene: TRBV3-1/TRBV3-2
CDR3nt: TGTGCCAGCAGCCCGAAGGGCCGGGGTGAAAAACTGTTTTTT
CDR3aa: CASSPKGRGEKLFF

d_gene: -
abundance: -
j_gene: TRBJ2-1
v_gene: TRBV7-9
CDR3nt: TGTGCCAGGGAGCGGAACAATGAGCAGTTCTTC
CDR3aa: CARERNNEQFF

d_gene: TRBD1
abundance: few
j_gene: TRBJ1-4
v_gene: TRBV27
CDR3nt: TGTGCCAGCAAGGGGGACAGTAATGAAAAACTGTTTTTT
CDR3aa: CASKGDSNEKLFF

d_gene: -
abundance: once
j_gene: TRBJ2-3
v_gene: TRBV9
CDR3nt: TGTGCCAGCAGCGCGGCGGGGGCGGGAGCCCAGCCAGATACGCAGTATTTT
CDR3aa: CASSAAGAGAQPDTQYF

d_gene: -
abundance: -
j_gene: TRBJ2-5
v_gene: TRBV5-4
CDR3nt: TGTGCCAGCAGCTTCTGGGAGCAAGAGACCCAGTACTTC
CDR3aa: CASSFWEQETQYF

d_gene: -
abundance: once
j_gene: TRBJ2-1
v_gene: TRBV7-3
CDR3nt: TGTGCCAGCAGCCCTCGGTGGAGCTCCTACAATGAGCAGTTCTTC
CDR3aa: CASSPRWSSYNEQFF

d_gene: TRBD1
abundance: -
j_gene: TRBJ1-3
v_gene: TRBV7-8
CDR3nt: TGTGCCAGCAGCACACAGGGGTCTGGAAACACCATATATTTT
CDR3aa: CASSTQGSGNTIYF

d_gene: TRBD1
abundance: -
j_gene: TRBJ2-5
v_gene: TRBV5-4
CDR3nt: TGTGCCAGCAGCCCGGGGACAGGGAGGCGAACCCAAGAGACCCAGTACTTC
CDR3aa: CASSPGTGRRTQETQYF

d_gene: -
abundance: -
j_gene: TRBJ1-1
v_gene: TRBV19
CDR3nt: TGTGCCAGTAGTGCCTCAGGGGATGGGAACACTGAAGCTTTCTTT
CDR3aa: CASSASGDGNTEAFF

d_gene: -
abundance: -
j_gene: TRBJ1-2
v_gene: TRBV12-3/TRBV12-4
CDR3nt: TGTGCCAGCAGTTTAGGTGAGAGGTCTGGCTACACCTTC
CDR3aa: CASSLGERSGYTF

d_gene: -
abundance: -
j_gene: TRBJ2-1
v_gene: TRBV13
CDR3nt: TGTGCCAGCAGCTTACAGTTCTCCTACAATGAGCAGTTCTTC
CDR3aa: CASSLQFSYNEQFF

d_gene: TRBD2
abundance: few
j_gene: TRBJ2-7
v_gene: TRBV2
CDR3nt: TGTGCCAGCAGTGAAATACTAGCGGGAGGGCCCTACGAGCAGTACTTC
CDR3aa: CASSEILAGGPYEQYF

d_gene: -
abundance: -
j_gene: TRBJ1-4
v_gene: TRBV6-6
CDR3nt: TGTGCCAGCAGAAGAGGGAATGAAAAACTGTTTTTT
CDR3aa: CASRRGNEKLFF

d_gene: -
abundance: many
j_gene: TRBJ2-2
v_gene: TRBV19
CDR3nt: TGTGCCAGTAGTATAGATAGCCCAGCCTCCGCTCAGGGGACCGGGGAGCTGTTTTTT
CDR3aa: CASSIDSPASAQGTGELFF

d_gene: TRBD2
abundance: -
j_gene: TRBJ2-5
v_gene: TRBV2
CDR3nt: TGTGCCAGCAAGTGGACGGGGGGGCTGGGGGAGACCCAGTACTTC
CDR3aa: CASKWTGGLGETQYF

d_gene: TRBD2
abundance: -
j_gene: TRBJ2-5
v_gene: TRBV3-1/TRBV3-2
CDR3nt: TGTGCCAGCAGCCCGAGACTAGCGGGAGGGCCGGGAGAGACCCAGTACTTC
CDR3aa: CASSPRLAGGPGETQYF

d_gene: -
abundance: -
j_gene: TRBJ2-6
v_gene: TRBV3-1/TRBV3-2
CDR3nt: TGTGCCAGCAGCCCCACTCTGAACGTCCTGACTTTC
CDR3aa: CASSPTLNVLTF

d_gene: -
abundance: few
j_gene: TRBJ2-7
v_gene: TRBV4-2
CDR3nt: TGTGCCAGCAGCCAAGATTACCCACTAGAGGAGCGCGAGCAGTACTTC
CDR3aa: CASSQDYPLEEREQYF

d_gene: -
abundance: -
j_gene: TRBJ1-5
v_gene: TRBV6-5
CDR3nt: TGTGCCAGCAGCTCTTCGGGGTATCAGCCCCAGCATTTT
CDR3aa: CASSSSGYQPQHF

d_gene: -
abundance: -
j_gene: TRBJ2-1
v_gene: TRBV5-6
CDR3nt: TGTGCCAGCAGCTTGTTTCGTTCGCGGGACAATGAGCAGTTCTTC
CDR3aa: CASSLFRSRDNEQFF

d_gene: -
abundance: once
j_gene: TRBJ1-4
v_gene: TRBV18
CDR3nt: TGTGCCAGCTCTTTAGGGGAAAGTGGTGAAAAACTGTTTTTT
CDR3aa: CASSLGESGEKLFF

d_gene: TRBD1
abundance: -
j_gene: TRBJ2-3
v_gene: TRBV11-2
CDR3nt: TGTGCCAGCAGCTTAGGACCACTTGGGACAGGGTTCCCGCAGTATTTT
CDR3aa: CASSLGPLGTGFPQYF

d_gene: -
abundance: -
j_gene: TRBJ2-5
v_gene: TRBV5-1
CDR3nt: TGCGCCAGCAGTCCTTTGGAAGGCGGGGAAGAGACCCAGTACTTC
CDR3aa: CASSPLEGGEETQYF

d_gene: -
abundance: once
j_gene: TRBJ2-5
v_gene: TRBV4-1
CDR3nt: TGCGCCAGCAGCCAAGGACTCAGAGAAGAGACCCAGTACTTC
CDR3aa: CASSQGLREETQYF

d_gene: -
abundance: -
j_gene: TRBJ1-1
v_gene: TRBV5-5
CDR3nt: TGTGCCAGCAGCTCCCAGGCTTTGAACACTGAAGCTTTCTTT
CDR3aa: CASSSQALNTEAFF

d_gene: -
abundance: -
j_gene: TRBJ1-1
v_gene: TRBV5-1
CDR3nt: TGCGCCAGCAGCTTGGACGGGTTGAACACTGAAGCTTTCTTT
CDR3aa: CASSLDGLNTEAFF

d_gene: -
abundance: -
j_gene: TRBJ2-5
v_gene: TRBV13
CDR3nt: TGTGCCAGCAGCACTAACCTAGCGAGTTACCAAGAGACCCAGTACTTC
CDR3aa: CASSTNLASYQETQYF